Here is one T cell receptor beta chain with its context. What it binds is not known. The record originates from a study of OX40 agonist ivuxolimab in advanced cancers. Whole-study findings and limits: Both blood CD4+ and CD8+ T cells showed clonal growth by week 6 at 0.1 to 3.0 mg/kg.

Profiled with immunoSEQ multiplex PCR; TCRdb holds only in-frame clones, not every one. The sample contains tens of thousands of clones, about four fifths of which appear only once. Autoimmune disease history or systemic immunosuppression was exclusionary. The germline CDR1 and CDR2 sequences are KGHSH and LQKENI. The CDR3 is made up of 17 amino acids. The V and J ends lost 1 base and 7 bases respectively, with 21 bases between them. The rearrangement uses TRBV18 and TRBJ2-3; D is possibly TRBD1 or TRBD2 (5 bases each). Sequenced material: CD4+ or CD8+ T cells sorted from blood, taken in a trial of the OX40 agonist ivuxolimab. The source of this sequence is an adult with an advanced solid tumor such as melanoma, head and neck, liver or kidney cancer. CDR3 sequence (DNA): TGTGCCAGCTCACCACTCCCTCCGGGACGTGGCACGAATACGCAGTATTTT. Translated: CASSPLPPGRGTNTQYF.